One sample yielded the 13 T cell receptor beta chains listed below, sequenced in a study of post-analysis software for immune sequencing data. The study, taken as a whole, reports: TRBV segments more frequent in patients than in controls numbered five and included TRBV5-6, TRBV5-1 and TRBV20-1.

These receptors' targets are unknown. Presence of unique molecular identifiers characterized the TCR beta cDNA libraries. TCRdb re-called the PCR reads through MiXCR, storing one row per CDR3 protein. The data hold about 770,000 distinct CDR3 sequences, with approximately 44% observed a single time. The sequenced sample was blood. These receptors were taken from a girl between 10 and 17 years old with multiple sclerosis.

In its sample, this clonotype was seen a few times. The CDR3 nucleotides are TGCAGTGCCCCTATAGCGGGAGAGGGGCCCTACAATGAGCAGTTCTTC. Its protein product is CSAPIAGEGPYNEQFF. V usage is TRBV20-1 and J usage is TRBJ2-1, with 9 bases fitting TRBD2. The CDR3 extends over 16 amino acids. Germline assignment: CDR1 DFQATT and CDR2 SNEGSKA (reference sequence). The J segment lost 2 bases and the V segment lost 6 bases, leaving 11 bases of the junction unmatched.

In the case of this clonotype: One junction end disagrees with the germline gene, perhaps due to a read error. V gene TRBV15 combines with J gene TRBJ1-5; TRBD1 is a possible D gene (6 bases). The CDR3 is 17 residues long. Germline V lookup: CDR1 LNHNV, CDR2 YYDKDF (reference sequence). The CDR3 sequence is CATSRVGTTGTNQPQHF. DNA for the CDR3: TGTGCCACCAGTAGAGTAGGAACTACAGGGACTAATCAGCCCCAGCATTTT.

The gene calls are TRBV6-5 and TRBJ2-1; possible D gene TRBD2, 5 bases. The CDR3 totals 13 residues. With 2 bases removed from V and 11 bases from J, the gap between germline ends came to 13 bases. Germline CDR1 is MNHEY and CDR2 is SVGAGI. The CDR3 DNA sequence: TGTGCCAGCAGTTACGCTACTAGAGGGCAGCAGTTCTTC. This gives the protein CASSYATRGQQFF.

The chain recombines TRBV7-9 with TRBJ2-7, with 7 nucleotides matching TRBD2. Germline-derived CDR1 and CDR2 are SEHNR and FQNEAQ (reference sequence). V gave up 1 base and J gave up 5 bases; unmatched junction bases: 5. This CDR3 spans 14 amino acids. The CDR3 reads CASSLGVGGDEQYF. The CDR3 coding sequence is TGTGCCAGCAGCTTAGGTGTTGGGGGGGACGAGCAGTACTTC.

For this clonotype: This may come from a read error, since a much larger clone is one base off. The chain recombines TRBV7-2 with TRBJ2-3; D may be TRBD1 (5 bases). The V end was cut by 2 bases, the J end by 0 bases, with 6 bases between. Germline assignment: CDR1 SGHTA and CDR2 FQGNSA. This CDR3 contains 14 residues. As DNA, the CDR3 is TGTGCCAGCAGCTTAAAGGGGAGCACAGATACGCAGTATTTT. This sequence encodes CASSLKGSTDTQYF.

This clonotype has a handful of counts. This chain uses TRBV7-9 with TRBJ2-5; D not resolved. Trimming cost V 3 bases and J 3 bases, with 5 bases left between them. The CDR3 is 12 amino acids. Germline CDR1 SEHNR, CDR2 FQNEAQ (reference sequence). The DNA of the CDR3 is TGTGCCAGCAGCTTGTTAGAAGAGACCCAGTACTTC. It translates to CASSLLEETQYF.

This clonotype occurred a few times. V gene TRBV18 combines with J gene TRBJ2-7; D is perhaps TRBD1 or TRBD2 (5 bases each). Germline V gives CDR1 KGHSH, CDR2 LQKENI. The CDR3 consists of 15 residues. Trimming shortened V by 6 bases and J by 3 bases, and 18 bases separated the two germline ends. CDR3 sequence reads: CASSTLGTDFYEQYF. The CDR3 DNA sequence: TGTGCCAGCTCCACACTAGGGACGGATTTCTACGAGCAGTACTTC.

The chain recombines TRBV20-1 with TRBJ2-3; no clear D gene. The V and J ends lost 5 bases and 1 base respectively, with 13 bases between them. Looked up from germline, CDR1 is DFQATT and CDR2 is SNEGSKA (reference sequence). CDR3 size: 14 residues. DNA for the CDR3: TGCAGTGCTCAGAATCCCCTCGGCACAGATACGCAGTATTTT. Encoded protein: CSAQNPLGTDTQYF.

This clonotype was detected a few times. J is TRBJ1-2 and V is TRBV25-1; 7 nucleotides agree with TRBD1. Germline values: CDR1 MGHDK, CDR2 SYGVNS. V gave up 5 bases and J gave up 5 bases; unmatched junction bases: 8. The CDR3 loop spans 14 amino acids. In DNA form, the CDR3 reads TGTGCCAGCAGTCCCCGGACAGGTTTTTATGGCTACACCTTC. Amino acids: CASSPRTGFYGYTF.

The CDR3 here is CASSEAGGAIQPQHF. The CDR3 nucleotides are TGTGCCAGCAGTGAAGCAGGGGGCGCAATTCAGCCCCAGCATTTT. This chain connects TRBV6-1 to TRBJ1-5; TRBD1 agrees at 7 bases. This CDR3 comprises 15 residues. V lost 0 bases to trimming and J lost 6 bases; unmatched junction nucleotides: 5. From germline, CDR1 is MNHNS and CDR2 SASEGT.

This clonotype was detected a few times. The rearrangement uses TRBV10-3 and TRBJ2-3, with D uncertain. Germline assignment: CDR1 ENHRY and CDR2 SYGVKD. The CDR3 is made up of 11 amino acids. The V end lost 2 bases, the J end lost 5 bases, and 2 bases lay between the germline ends. The CDR3 reads CAISEKDTQYF. The CDR3 nucleotides are TGTGCCATCAGTGAGAAAGATACGCAGTATTTT.

V is TRBV5-1 and J is TRBJ2-1, with 9 bases that match TRBD2. The CDR3 has 17 amino acids. The germline gives CDR1 SGHRS, CDR2 YFSETQ. J gave up 2 bases and V 4 bases, and 10 bases lay outside the gene matches. CDR3 nucleotides: TGCGCCAGCAGCCCAAAGGTAGCGGGAGTCACCTACAATGAGCAGTTCTTC. Translated, it gives CASSPKVAGVTYNEQFF. Based on the CDR3 plus reference TRBV5-1 and TRBJ2-1, the full variable domain is KAGVTQTPRYLIKTRGQQVTLSCSPISGHRSVSWYQQTPGQGLQFLFEYFSETQRNKGNFPGRFSGRQFSNSRSEMNVSTLELGDSALYLCASSPKVAGVTYNEQFFGPGTRLTVL.

V usage is TRBV5-1 and J usage is TRBJ2-1; 12 positions agree with TRBD2. Germline V CDR1 and CDR2: SGHRS, YFSETQ. CDR3 length: 17 residues. J gave up 3 bases and V 2 bases, and 6 bases lay outside the gene matches. In DNA form, the CDR3 reads TGCGCCAGCAGCTTACAACTAGCGGGAGGAATCTACAATGAGCAGTTCTTC. This encodes CASSLQLAGGIYNEQFF.